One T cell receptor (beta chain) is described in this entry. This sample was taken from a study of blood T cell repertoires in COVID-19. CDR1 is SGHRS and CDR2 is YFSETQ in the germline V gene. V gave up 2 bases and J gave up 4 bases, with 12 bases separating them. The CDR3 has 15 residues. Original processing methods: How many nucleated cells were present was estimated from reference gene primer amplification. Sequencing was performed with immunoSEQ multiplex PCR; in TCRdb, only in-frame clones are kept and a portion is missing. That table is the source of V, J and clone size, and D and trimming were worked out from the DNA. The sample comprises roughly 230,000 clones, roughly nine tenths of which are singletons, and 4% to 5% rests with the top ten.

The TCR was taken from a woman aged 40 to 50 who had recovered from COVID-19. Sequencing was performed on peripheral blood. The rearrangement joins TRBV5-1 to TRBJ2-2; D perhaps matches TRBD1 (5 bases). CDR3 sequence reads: CASSFDRPTTGELFF. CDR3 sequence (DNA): TGCGCCAGCAGCTTTGACAGACCGACCACCGGGGAGCTGTTTTTT.